This T cell receptor (beta chain) was found in a study of response to subunit inactivated influenza vaccine. Findings and limits, study-wide: Each seasonal flu vaccination may recruit only limited new T cells, authors suggested.

Concerning this clonotype: Antigen: not known.

Using its own MiXCR run on the RT-PCR reads, TCRdb lists one record per CDR3 protein. The sample shows around 750,000 distinct CDR3 sequences, 21% of them seen only once. The sequenced sample was PBMCs from blood, obtained around 5 days after vaccination. The sequence was obtained from a man in his forties or fifties who received an inactivated influenza vaccine.

The CDR3 nucleotides read TGTGCCATCGGGGCGGCAGGCCGAACCTATAATTCACCCCTCCACTTT. Amino acids: CAIGAAGRTYNSPLHF. The gene calls are TRBV10-3 and TRBJ1-6; D may be TRBD1 (5 bases). CDR1 and CDR2 (germline): ENHRY, SYGVKD. This CDR3 has 16 amino acids. The V gene lost 8 bases and the J gene lost 2 bases, with 16 bases spanning the gap.